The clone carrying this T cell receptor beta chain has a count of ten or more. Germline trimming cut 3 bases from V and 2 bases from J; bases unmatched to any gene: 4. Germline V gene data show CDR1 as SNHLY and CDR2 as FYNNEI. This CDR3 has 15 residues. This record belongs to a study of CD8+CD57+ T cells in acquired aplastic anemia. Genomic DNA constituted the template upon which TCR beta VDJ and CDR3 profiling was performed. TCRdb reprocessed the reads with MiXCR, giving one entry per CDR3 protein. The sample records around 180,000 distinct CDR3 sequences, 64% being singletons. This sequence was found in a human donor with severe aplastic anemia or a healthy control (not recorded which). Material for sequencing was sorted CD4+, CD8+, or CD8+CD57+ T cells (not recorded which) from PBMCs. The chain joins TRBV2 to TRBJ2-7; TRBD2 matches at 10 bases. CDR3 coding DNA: TGTGCCAGCAGTGAGCGAGCGGGAGGGCCCTACGAGCAGTACTTC. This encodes CASSERAGGPYEQYF.